These T cell receptor beta chains were read from a single sample in a study of OX40 agonist ivuxolimab in advanced cancers. Clones were sequenced by immunoSEQ multiplex PCR, and TCRdb holds only the in-frame ones, with some missing. The repertoire has 13,000 to 15,000 clones, more than 75% of them found once; the top ten carry 6.5% to 8.5%. Sequencing used CD4+ or CD8+ T cells sorted from blood, obtained in a trial of the OX40 agonist ivuxolimab. The receptor set was obtained from an adult with an advanced solid tumor such as melanoma, head and neck, liver or kidney cancer. CDR3s include the opening cysteine and the closing phenylalanine or tryptophan. A D gene is named only where the DNA matches it firmly. Clone size is not always given. Where it is, it says once, few, many or a class for expanded clones.

TRBJ2-7 | TRBD2 | . | TRBV9 | TGTGCCAGCAGCACGACTAGCGGGAACTACGAGCAGTACTTC | CASSTTSGNYEQYF
TRBJ1-2 | . | . | TRBV6-5 | TGTGCCAGCAGTTACTGGGGAGGGAATGCTGGCTACACCTTC | CASSYWGGNAGYTF
TRBJ2-5 | . | . | TRBV7-7 | TGTGCTAGCAGCTCAGGACCTCCGGGACGAAGTCGAAAAGAGACCCAGTACTTC | CASSSGPPGRSRKETQYF
TRBJ2-5 | . | . | TRBV18 | TGTGCCAGCTCACCTGGGTATCGCGGGGAGACCCAGTACTTC | CASSPGYRGETQYF
TRBJ2-2 | . | . | TRBV6-5 | TGTGCCAGCAGGTCAGGGACCGGGGAGCTGTTTTTT | CASRSGTGELFF
TRBJ2-5 | . | . | TRBV10-3 | TGTGCCACCTTGGACAGAGATGAAGAGACCCAGTACTTC | CATLDRDEETQYF
TRBJ1-1 | TRBD1 | . | TRBV5-1 | TGCGCCAGCAGCATCGCCGGGACAGGGGGCGAAGAAGCTTTCTTT | CASSIAGTGGEEAFF
TRBJ1-1 | TRBD1 | . | TRBV18 | TGTGCCAGCTCACCCATACAGGGGACTGAAGCTTTCTTT | CASSPIQGTEAFF
TRBJ1-2 | . | . | TRBV5-3 | TGTGCCAGAAGCTTGTGGCGGGCAATGGGATTGAAGAACTATGGCTACACCTTC | CARSLWRAMGLKNYGYTF
TRBJ2-2 | TRBD1 | . | TRBV30 | TGTGCCTGGAGGGGGGACAGTCGGGCCGGGGAGCTGTTTTTT | CAWRGDSRAGELFF
TRBJ1-5 | . | . | TRBV19 | TGTGCCAGTAGTATAGAGGGACTGAACAATCAGCCCCAGCATTTT | CASSIEGLNNQPQHF
TRBJ1-1 | TRBD1 | . | TRBV11-2 | TGTGCCAGCAGCTTAGAGGGGAGACAGGGAAGAGCTTTCTTT | CASSLEGRQGRAFF
TRBJ2-7 | . | . | TRBV5-1 | TGCGCCAGCAGCCCTGGGACAAGGAACTCCTACGAGCAGTACTTC | CASSPGTRNSYEQYF
TRBJ1-1 | . | . | TRBV6-5 | TGTGCCAGCAGTCCGGGGCCCCGGTCTGAAGCTTTCTTT | CASSPGPRSEAFF
TRBJ1-5 | TRBD1 | . | TRBV6-1 | TGTGCCAGCAGTGAGGGACAGGGGATAACTCCCCAGCATTTT | CASSEGQGITPQHF
TRBJ2-5 | TRBD2 | . | TRBV4-1 | TGCGCCAGCAGCCAAGGGGCTAGCGGCCACCAAGAGACCCAGTACTTC | CASSQGASGHQETQYF
TRBJ2-1 | . | . | TRBV27 | TGTGCCAGCAGATCCGGCGGATCCTACAATGAGCAGTTCTTC | CASRSGGSYNEQFF
TRBJ1-3 | . | . | TRBV13 | TGTGCCAGCAGCTTAGGGCAGATCTCTGGAAACACCATATATTTT | CASSLGQISGNTIYF
TRBJ1-6 | TRBD1 | . | TRBV18 | TGTGCCAGCCGAGACAGGGTTAATTCACCCCTCCACTTT | CASRDRVNSPLHF
TRBJ1-2 | . | . | TRBV10-3 | TGTGCCATCAGTGGTACACGATACTACACCTTC | CAISGTRYYTF
TRBJ1-2 | . | . | TRBV27 | TGTGCCAGCAGTTTATCCACCGGAGGGAACTATGGCTACACCTTC | CASSLSTGGNYGYTF
TRBJ1-4 | . | . | TRBV5-4 | TGTGCCAGCAGCTTGGCAGGCCCTTCTGAAAAACTGTTTTTT | CASSLAGPSEKLFF
TRBJ2-7 | TRBD2 | . | TRBV7-8 | TGTGCCAGCAGCTTAGTGGTACAGGCAGGGACTAGCGGGGGGAAAAGCTACGAGCAGTACTTC | CASSLVVQAGTSGGKSYEQYF
TRBJ1-2 | . | . | TRBV4-3 | TGCGCCAGCAGCCAAGTTCTGGGCGGTCGGGGCTACACCTTC | CASSQVLGGRGYTF
TRBJ1-6 | . | . | TRBV28 | TGTGCCAGCCTCCCGGATGAGGTATATAATTCACCCCTCCACTTT | CASLPDEVYNSPLHF
TRBJ2-2 | . | once | TRBV5-4 | TGTGCCAGCAGCCTCGACAGTAGGGCCGGGGAGCTGTTTTTT | CASSLDSRAGELFF
TRBJ2-3 | TRBD2 | . | TRBV25-1 | TGTGCCAGCAGTGACCCCGGGTTGGCGGGGGGCACAGATACGCAGTATTTT | CASSDPGLAGGTDTQYF
TRBJ2-1 | . | . | TRBV19 | TGTGCCAGTAGTATTGGGGACTGGGGGGACAATGAGCAGTTCTTC | CASSIGDWGDNEQFF
TRBJ2-1 | . | . | TRBV6-1 | TGTGCCAGCAGTGAAGTGGCAGGGCAGTTCTTC | CASSEVAGQFF
TRBJ2-7 | TRBD1 | . | TRBV7-3 | TGTGCCAGCAGCTCGAACAGGGGGTACGAGCAGTACTTC | CASSSNRGYEQYF
TRBJ1-2 | . | once | TRBV25-1 | TGTGCCAGCTCCCTGGGACCGACCAACTATGGCTACACCTTC | CASSLGPTNYGYTF
TRBJ2-1 | . | . | TRBV5-4 | TGTGCCAGCAGCTCCACCAGGGTGGGGGCTTACAATGAGCAGTTCTTC | CASSSTRVGAYNEQFF
TRBJ1-5 | . | . | TRBV6-1 | TGTGCCACCCTGGGGGGGTCGGGCAATCAGCCCCAGCATTTT | CATLGGSGNQPQHF
TRBJ2-1 | . | . | TRBV25-1 | TGTGCCAGCAGTTCCCTACTCGTGTCTTACAATGAGCAGTTCTTC | CASSSLLVSYNEQFF
TRBJ2-7 | . | . | TRBV10-3 | TGTGCCGCGTGGGGGGCGGGGTGGAGCGAGCAGTACTTC | CAAWGAGWSEQYF
TRBJ2-7 | TRBD1 | . | TRBV7-6 | TGTGCCAGCAGCCCGATACAGGGGGCCGGGAGCGAGCAGTACTTC | CASSPIQGAGSEQYF
TRBJ1-2 | TRBD1 | . | TRBV6-5 | TGTGCCAGCAGTGAGGACAGGTCCTATGGCTACACCTTC | CASSEDRSYGYTF
TRBJ2-7 | TRBD1 | . | TRBV19 | TGTGCCAGTAGTAACCGGGACAGGGGCTACGAGCAGTACTTC | CASSNRDRGYEQYF
TRBJ1-1 | . | . | TRBV20-1 | TGCAGTGTCTCCCCCGGGCAGGTAGCTTTCTTT | CSVSPGQVAFF
TRBJ2-7 | TRBD2 | once | TRBV4-2 | TGTGCCAGCAGCCAAGATGCCAGCGGGGGGGCCAGTGAGCAGTACTTC | CASSQDASGGASEQYF
TRBJ1-6 | . | few | TRBV10-3 | TGTGCCATCAGTGAGAACCCGCAGGGGAATAATTCACCCCTCCACTTT | CAISENPQGNNSPLHF
TRBJ2-3 | . | . | TRBV14 | TGTGCCAGCAGCCGATTTATAAGCACAGATACGCAGTATTTT | CASSRFISTDTQYF
TRBJ2-3 | . | once | TRBV5-1 | TGCGCCAGCAGCTCTCTATCGAGAGGCACAGATACGCAGTATTTT | CASSSLSRGTDTQYF
TRBJ2-1 | . | . | TRBV11-2 | TGTGCCAGCGCGGGGGCCCAATTTGGGGAGCAGTTCTTC | CASAGAQFGEQFF
TRBJ1-3 | . | . | TRBV28 | TGTGCCAGCAGTTTACAGGGCTCTGGAAACACCATATATTTT | CASSLQGSGNTIYF
TRBJ2-3 | TRBD1 | . | TRBV19 | TGTGCCAGTAGTATAGATTTAGGACAGGGGCCCTCCGCATTT | CASSIDLGQGPSAF
TRBJ2-5 | . | . | TRBV30 | TGTGCCTGGAGTCGGGAGACCCAGTACTTC | CAWSRETQYF
TRBJ2-1 | . | . | TRBV5-1 | TGCGCCAGCAGATGGACGAACAATGAGCAGTTCTTC | CASRWTNNEQFF
TRBJ1-2 | TRBD1 | . | TRBV19 | TGTGCCAGTACCTCGGACAGGGGGCGCCGTCTCACCTATGGCTACACCTTC | CASTSDRGRRLTYGYTF
TRBJ2-2 | TRBD1 | . | TRBV5-8 | TGTGCCAGCAGCCGCGGACAGGTAGTCACCGGGGAGCTGTTTTTT | CASSRGQVVTGELFF
TRBJ2-7 | . | . | TRBV5-8 | TGTGCCAGCAGCTTGGTGTCGGGGTACCACGAGCAGTACTTC | CASSLVSGYHEQYF
TRBJ2-2 | TRBD1 | once | TRBV5-8 | TGTGCCAGCAGCCGGGGACAGAGCACCGGGGAGCTGTTTTTT | CASSRGQSTGELFF
TRBJ2-6 | . | . | TRBV5-8 | TGTGCCAGTGATAATCTGAGCTCTGGGGCCAACGTCCTGACTTTC | CASDNLSSGANVLTF
TRBJ1-3 | TRBD1 | . | TRBV5-4 | TGTGCCAGCAGCCTACAGGGGACCTACTCTGGAAACACCATATATTTT | CASSLQGTYSGNTIYF
TRBJ2-7 | TRBD2 | . | TRBV5-4 | TGTGCCAGCAGCCTTCCGACTAGCCTGACGCAGTACTTC | CASSLPTSLTQYF